This TCR beta chain was sequenced during a study of cytomegalovirus exposure and HLA in healthy donors. To note about this clone: Its target is not known.

Study outcomes and limitations: In a later analysis, compared with equally common non-associated chains, HLA-associated beta chains were more expanded. One variant, a missense change in DCLRE1C, was linked in a later analysis to TCR beta V- and J-gene trimming.

13 Jbeta primers and 60 Vbeta primers were used for the PCR. Sequencing used immunoSEQ multiplex PCR; TCRdb keeps in-frame clones, though not all of them. The sample lists some 190,000 clones; approximately 86% were seen once. The sample comprised PBMCs. This receptor was obtained from a woman under 40 in good health and CMV-seronegative.

CDR3 in DNA: TGTGCCAGCAGCCCGGGGGGGGGCGCAATGAACACTGAAGCTTTCTTT. Translation: CASSPGGGAMNTEAFF. The chain recombines TRBV5-4 with TRBJ1-1; a possible D gene is TRBD1 (6 bases). Trimming removed 4 bases at V and 0 bases at J, with 16 bases between. CDR3 length equals 16 residues. CDR1 and CDR2 from the germline V gene are SGHNT and YYREEE (reference sequence).